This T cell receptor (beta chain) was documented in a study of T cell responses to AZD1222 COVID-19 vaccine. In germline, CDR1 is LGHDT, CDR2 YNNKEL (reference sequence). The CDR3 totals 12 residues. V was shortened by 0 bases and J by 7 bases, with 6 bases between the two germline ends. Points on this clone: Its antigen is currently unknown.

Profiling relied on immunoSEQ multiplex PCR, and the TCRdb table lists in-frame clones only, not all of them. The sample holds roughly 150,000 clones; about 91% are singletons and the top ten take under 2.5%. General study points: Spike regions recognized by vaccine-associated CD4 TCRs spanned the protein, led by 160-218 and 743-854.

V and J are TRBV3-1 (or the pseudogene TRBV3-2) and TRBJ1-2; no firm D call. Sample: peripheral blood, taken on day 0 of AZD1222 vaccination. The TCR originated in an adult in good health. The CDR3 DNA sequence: TGTGCCAGCAGCCAAGACGCAGTTGGCTACACCTTC. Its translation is CASSQDAVGYTF.